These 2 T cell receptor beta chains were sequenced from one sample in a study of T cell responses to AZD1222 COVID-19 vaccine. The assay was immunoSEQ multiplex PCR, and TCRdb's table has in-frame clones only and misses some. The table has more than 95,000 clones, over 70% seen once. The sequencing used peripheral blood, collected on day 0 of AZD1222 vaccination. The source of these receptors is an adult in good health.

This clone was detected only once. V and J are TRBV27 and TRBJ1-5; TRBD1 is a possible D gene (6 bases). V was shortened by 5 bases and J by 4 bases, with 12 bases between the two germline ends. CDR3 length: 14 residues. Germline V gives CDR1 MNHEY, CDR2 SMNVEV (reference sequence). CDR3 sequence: CASSPLGANQPQHF. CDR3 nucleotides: TGTGCCAGCAGTCCTCTGGGGGCTAATCAGCCCCAGCATTTT.

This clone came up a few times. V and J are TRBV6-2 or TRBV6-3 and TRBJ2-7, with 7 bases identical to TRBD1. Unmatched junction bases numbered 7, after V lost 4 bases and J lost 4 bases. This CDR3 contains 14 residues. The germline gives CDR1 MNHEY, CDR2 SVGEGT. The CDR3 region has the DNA TGTGCCAGCAGTTCGACGACAGGGATTTACGAGCAGTACTTC. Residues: CASSSTTGIYEQYF.